This T cell receptor beta chain originates from a study of radiotherapy plus CTLA-4 blockade in lung cancer. About the research overall: There were objective responses in 18% of patients, and over 30% had disease control.

CTLA-4 blockade using ipilimumab, together with focal radiation, was received by patients with chemo-refractory metastatic non-small-cell lung cancer. The CDR3 contains 12 residues. Looked up from germline, CDR1 is SQVTM and CDR2 is ANQGSEA. Trimming cost V 6 bases and J 8 bases; bases outside gene matches: 9. Findings of the study overall: The study found tumor-derived TCR clones expanded in blood after radiotherapy plus ipilimumab. Early blood T cell clone changes and increased post-radiation serum interferon-beta were reportedly the strongest response predictors.

The assay was immunoSEQ multiplex PCR, and TCRdb's table has in-frame clones only and misses some. The sample lists tens of thousands of clones; approximately 70% were seen once. This clone occurred once. As yet, its antigen is unknown. Source: peripheral blood, taken from a patient treated with radiotherapy plus ipilimumab. This TCR was sampled from a human donor with non-small cell lung cancer who had stable disease on radiotherapy plus ipilimumab. The J gene is TRBJ1-2, the V gene TRBV29-1, with 7 bases identical to TRBD1. The CDR3 spells CSVLRDREGYTF. The CDR3 DNA reads TGCAGCGTACTGAGGGACAGAGAAGGCTACACCTTC.